A selection of T cell receptor beta chains follows, all from one sample in a study of OX40 agonist ivuxolimab in advanced cancers. Sequencing used immunoSEQ multiplex PCR; TCRdb keeps in-frame clones, though not all of them. The sample includes 22,000 or so clones, 84% of them seen just once. This sample comprised CD4+ or CD8+ T cells sorted from blood, obtained in a trial of the OX40 agonist ivuxolimab. These receptors all stem from an adult with an advanced solid tumor such as melanoma, head and neck, liver or kidney cancer. CDR3s include the opening cysteine and the closing phenylalanine or tryptophan. The D gene is left open where the match is weak. Size values are once, few and many counts, or a class for expanded clones, and some rows have none.

d_call j_call clone_size v_call cdr3_nt cdr3_aa
. TRBJ1-2 . TRBV28 TGTGCCAGCAACCCTTCACAGGGAGTATACTATGGCTACACCTTC CASNPSQGVYYGYTF
. TRBJ1-1 . TRBV9 TGTGCCAGCAGCGTATTGGGCCAGAACGCTGAAGCTTTCTTT CASSVLGQNAEAFF
. TRBJ2-7 . TRBV27 TGTGCCAGCAGTTATGGGGCAGGGGGGTTCTACGAGCAGTACTTC CASSYGAGGFYEQYF
. TRBJ1-3 . TRBV9 TGTGCCAGCAGCGTAGGTAGACGTAGCTCTGGAAACACCATATATTTT CASSVGRRSSGNTIYF
. TRBJ1-5 few TRBV6-6 TGTGCCAGCAGCTCCGGGACCATCAATCAGCCCCAGCATTTT CASSSGTINQPQHF
TRBD1 TRBJ1-1 once TRBV6-6 TGTGCCAGCAGCCAAACAGGGGTGCAGAACACTGAAGCTTTCTTT CASSQTGVQNTEAFF
TRBD2 TRBJ2-4 . TRBV13 TGTGCCAGCAGCTTAGACCGGGGGGTAGCCAAAAACATTCAGTACTTC CASSLDRGVAKNIQYF
. TRBJ1-6 once TRBV5-1 TGCGCCAGCAGCTTGGAAGGCAATTCGTTAGGCAATTCACCCCTCCACTTT CASSLEGNSLGNSPLHF
TRBD2 TRBJ2-1 . TRBV5-1 TGCGCCAGCAGCCCCGGGACTAGCGGGAGTAGGTCCTACAATGAGCAGTTCTTC CASSPGTSGSRSYNEQFF
. TRBJ1-1 . TRBV6-1 TGTGCCAGCAGCCCAGGGGTAAGGGTCACTGAAGCTTTCTTT CASSPGVRVTEAFF
TRBD1 TRBJ2-7 . TRBV7-9 TGTGCCAGCAGCTTAGGTAGGACAGGGGGTCTCTACGAGCAGTACTTC CASSLGRTGGLYEQYF
. TRBJ1-1 . TRBV7-9 TGTGCCAGCAGCTTCGGTACGAACACTGAAGCTTTCTTT CASSFGTNTEAFF
. TRBJ2-6 . TRBV2 TGTGCCAGCAACTCCGGGACGGACCGCTCTGGGGCCAACGTCCTGACTTTC CASNSGTDRSGANVLTF
TRBD1 TRBJ1-2 . TRBV6-5 TGTGCCAGCAGCCGGCCCGGGACAGGGACCTATGGCTACACCTTC CASSRPGTGTYGYTF
. TRBJ2-3 . TRBV5-4 TGTGCCAGCAGCCAAGGTGGGGCCAGTTCTAGCACAGATACGCAGTATTTT CASSQGGASSSTDTQYF
TRBD2 TRBJ2-7 . TRBV13 TGTGCCAGCAGTGCCAACCTAGCGGGAGGGCCCTACGAGCAGTACTTC CASSANLAGGPYEQYF
TRBD2 TRBJ2-3 . TRBV28 TGTGCCAGCAGCCTCAGCGGGACTACCGGCACAGATACGCAGTATTTT CASSLSGTTGTDTQYF
. TRBJ1-2 . TRBV7-9 TGTGCCAGCAGCTCTGAAATCTATGGCTACACCTTC CASSSEIYGYTF
. TRBJ1-2 . TRBV18 TGTGCCAGCTCTCCCGGAGGACGGAACTATGGCTACACCTTC CASSPGGRNYGYTF
. TRBJ2-7 few TRBV7-9 TGTGCCAGCAGTTACAGACTAGATCAGGACGAGCAGTACTTC CASSYRLDQDEQYF
. TRBJ1-1 . TRBV5-4 TGTGCCAGCAGCCCTCGCGAGACAAACACTGAAGCTTTCTTT CASSPRETNTEAFF
. TRBJ1-1 . TRBV10-3 TGTGCCATCAGTGAGTCGAGGGACGCTGAAGCTTTCTTT CAISESRDAEAFF
. TRBJ1-1 . TRBV6-6 TGTGCCAGCAGGGACCGCGGAGGGAACACTGAAGCTTTCTTT CASRDRGGNTEAFF
TRBD1 TRBJ2-7 . TRBV7-9 TGTGCCAGCAGCTTAGCACCGGGACAGGGTCCCCACGAGCAGTACTTC CASSLAPGQGPHEQYF
. TRBJ2-1 . TRBV27 TGTGCCAGCAGTGAATCCAGGGGTTCACGGAATGAGCAGTTCTTC CASSESRGSRNEQFF
TRBD2 TRBJ2-7 . TRBV29-1 TGCAGCGTGGTAAGGACTAGCGGCTCCTACGAGCAGTACTTC CSVVRTSGSYEQYF
. TRBJ1-1 once TRBV18 TGTGCCAGCTCACCACTACCGTCCCGGAACACTGAAGCTTTCTTT CASSPLPSRNTEAFF
. TRBJ1-1 . TRBV7-2 TGTGCCAGCAGCTTAGTAGGATTGAACACTGAAGCTTTCTTT CASSLVGLNTEAFF
. TRBJ2-7 . TRBV2 TGTGCCAGCATCCTAGGGCTGGGCCCCTACGAGCAGTACTTC CASILGLGPYEQYF
TRBD1 TRBJ2-1 once TRBV30 TGTGCCTGGAGTTCGCCTGGAGGGCAGGGGGCGGTTTTAAGAGTCCATGAGCAGTTCTTC CAWSSPGGQGAVLRVHEQFF
. TRBJ1-2 medium-sized TRBV29-1 TGCACGTACCAGGAAAGCTCCTATGGCTACACCTTC CTYQESSYGYTF
. TRBJ1-5 . TRBV6-5 TGTGCCAGCAGCCAAGGTACAAGGCAGCCCCAGCATTTT CASSQGTRQPQHF
TRBD1 TRBJ2-7 . TRBV6-1 TGTGCCAGCCGAGGACAGGTGAACGAGCAGTACTTC CASRGQVNEQYF
. TRBJ2-1 . TRBV29-1 TGCAGCCTCCGGGACCATCGGGGGAATGAGCAGTTCTTC CSLRDHRGNEQFF
. TRBJ2-5 . TRBV19 TGTGCCAGTGGCTCCAGGGGAAAAGAGACCCAGTACTTC CASGSRGKETQYF
TRBD1 TRBJ1-1 once TRBV5-6 TGTGCCAGCAGCTTGGAGGGGGCGAACACTGAAGCTTTCTTT CASSLEGANTEAFF
. TRBJ1-1 . TRBV28 TGTGCCAGCAGTTACGCAGCGGGGGAGCTTGAAGCTTTCTTT CASSYAAGELEAFF
TRBD2 TRBJ2-1 . TRBV19 TGTGCCACTAACACGGGACTAGCGGGATTAGAGCAGTTCTTC CATNTGLAGLEQFF
. TRBJ2-2 . TRBV27 TGTGCCAGCAGTCCAACTAGACGGGGTCGGGCCGGGGAGCTGTTTTTT CASSPTRRGRAGELFF
. TRBJ2-7 . TRBV4-1 TGCGCCAGCAAAAAGACGGGCTCCCTAACCTACGAGCAGTACTTC CASKKTGSLTYEQYF